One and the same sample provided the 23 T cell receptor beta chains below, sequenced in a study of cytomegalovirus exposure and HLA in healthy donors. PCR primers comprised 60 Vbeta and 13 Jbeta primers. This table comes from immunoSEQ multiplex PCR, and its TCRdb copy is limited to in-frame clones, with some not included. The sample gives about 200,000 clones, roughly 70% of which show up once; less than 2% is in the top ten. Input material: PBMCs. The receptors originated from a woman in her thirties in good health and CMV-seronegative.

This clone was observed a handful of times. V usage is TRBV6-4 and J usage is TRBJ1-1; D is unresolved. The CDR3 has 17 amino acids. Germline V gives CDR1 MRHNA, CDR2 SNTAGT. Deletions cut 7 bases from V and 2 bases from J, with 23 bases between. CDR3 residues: CASKLPTRKELNTEAFF. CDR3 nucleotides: TGTGCCAGCAAACTCCCGACAAGAAAAGAGCTTAACACTGAAGCTTTCTTT.

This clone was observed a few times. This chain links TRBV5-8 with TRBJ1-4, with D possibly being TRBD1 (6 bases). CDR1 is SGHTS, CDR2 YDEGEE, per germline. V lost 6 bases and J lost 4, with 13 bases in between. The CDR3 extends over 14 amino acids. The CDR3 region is CASNRALGNEKLFF. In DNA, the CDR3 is TGTGCCAGCAACAGGGCTCTCGGTAATGAAAAACTGTTTTTT.

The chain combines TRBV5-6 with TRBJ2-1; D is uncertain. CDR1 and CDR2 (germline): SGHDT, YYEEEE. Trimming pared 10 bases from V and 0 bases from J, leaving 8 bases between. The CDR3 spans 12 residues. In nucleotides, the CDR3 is TGTGCCTCTTGTAGCTCCTACAATGAGCAGTTCTTC. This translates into CASCSSYNEQFF.

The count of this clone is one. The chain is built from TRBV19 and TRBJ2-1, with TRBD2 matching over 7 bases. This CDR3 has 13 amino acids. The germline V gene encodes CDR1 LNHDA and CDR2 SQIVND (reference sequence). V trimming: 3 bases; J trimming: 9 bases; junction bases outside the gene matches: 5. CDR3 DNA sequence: TGTGCCAGTAGTATGGGAGGGTACGGTGAGCAGTTCTTC. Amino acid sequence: CASSMGGYGEQFF. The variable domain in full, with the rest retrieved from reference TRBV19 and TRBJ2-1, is DGGITQSPKYLFRKEGQNVTLSCEQNLNHDAMYWYRQDPGQGLRLIYYSQIVNDFQKGDIAEGYSVSREKKESFPLTVTSAQKNPTAFYLCASSMGGYGEQFFGPGTRLTVL.

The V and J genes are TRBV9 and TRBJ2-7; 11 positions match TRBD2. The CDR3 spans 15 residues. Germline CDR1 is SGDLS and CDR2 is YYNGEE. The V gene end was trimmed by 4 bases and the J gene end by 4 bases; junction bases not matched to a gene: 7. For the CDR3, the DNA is TGTGCCAGCAGCCTAGGGGGGACTAGCGGATACGAGCAGTACTTC. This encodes CASSLGGTSGYEQYF.

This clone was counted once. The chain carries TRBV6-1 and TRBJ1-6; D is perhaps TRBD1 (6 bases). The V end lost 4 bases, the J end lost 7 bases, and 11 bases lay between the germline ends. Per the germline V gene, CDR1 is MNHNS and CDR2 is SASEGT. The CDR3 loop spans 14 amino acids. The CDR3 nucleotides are TGTGCCAGCAGTGCACAGGGCGCCAATTCACCCCTCCACTTT. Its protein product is CASSAQGANSPLHF.

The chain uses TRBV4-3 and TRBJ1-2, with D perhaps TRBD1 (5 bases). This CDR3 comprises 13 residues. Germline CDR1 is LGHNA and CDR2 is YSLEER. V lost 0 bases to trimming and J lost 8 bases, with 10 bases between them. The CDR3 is CASSQEGGRGYTF. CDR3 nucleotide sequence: TGCGCCAGCAGCCAAGAGGGGGGTCGGGGCTACACCTTC.

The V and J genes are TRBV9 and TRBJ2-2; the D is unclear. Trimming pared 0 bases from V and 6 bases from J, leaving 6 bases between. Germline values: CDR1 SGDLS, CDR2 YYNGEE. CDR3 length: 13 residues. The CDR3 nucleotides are TGTGCCAGCAGCGTAGCTAGTCCCGGGGAGCTGTTTTTT. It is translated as CASSVASPGELFF. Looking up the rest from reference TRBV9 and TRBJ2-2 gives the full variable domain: DSGVTQTPKHLITATGQRVTLRCSPRSGDLSVYWYQQSLDQGLQFLIQYYNGEERAKGNILERFSAQQFPDLHSELNLSSLELGDSALYFCASSVASPGELFFGEGSRLTVL.

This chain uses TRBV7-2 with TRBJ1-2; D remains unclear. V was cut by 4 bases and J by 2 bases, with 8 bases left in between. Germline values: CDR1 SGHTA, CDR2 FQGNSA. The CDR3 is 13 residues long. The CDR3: CASSYTLNYGYTF. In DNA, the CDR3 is TGTGCCAGCAGCTACACCCTCAACTATGGCTACACCTTC.

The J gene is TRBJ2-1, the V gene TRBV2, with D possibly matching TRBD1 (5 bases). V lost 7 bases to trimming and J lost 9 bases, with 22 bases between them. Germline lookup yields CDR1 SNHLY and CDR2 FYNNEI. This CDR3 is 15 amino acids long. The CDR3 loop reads CASTQQVTRLVEQFF. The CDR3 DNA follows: TGTGCCAGCACCCAACAGGTGACGAGGCTGGTTGAGCAGTTCTTC.

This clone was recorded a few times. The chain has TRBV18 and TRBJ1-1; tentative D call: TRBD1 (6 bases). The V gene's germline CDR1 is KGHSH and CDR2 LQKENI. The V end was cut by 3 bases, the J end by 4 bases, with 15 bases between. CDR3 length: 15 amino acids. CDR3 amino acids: CASSPLDSGSTEAFF. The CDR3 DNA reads TGTGCCAGCTCACCTCTGGACAGTGGGAGCACTGAAGCTTTCTTT.

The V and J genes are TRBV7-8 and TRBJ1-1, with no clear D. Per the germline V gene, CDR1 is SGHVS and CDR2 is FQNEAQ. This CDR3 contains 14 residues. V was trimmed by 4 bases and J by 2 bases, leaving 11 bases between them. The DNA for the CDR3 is TGTGCCAGCAGCTCTCAGACTTCTAACACTGAAGCTTTCTTT. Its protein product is CASSSQTSNTEAFF.

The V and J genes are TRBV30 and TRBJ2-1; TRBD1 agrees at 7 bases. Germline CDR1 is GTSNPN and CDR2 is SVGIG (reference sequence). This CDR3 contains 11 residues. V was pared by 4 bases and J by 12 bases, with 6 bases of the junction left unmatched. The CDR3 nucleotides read TGTGCCTGGAATAGACAGGGCGGGCAGTTCTTC. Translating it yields CAWNRQGGQFF. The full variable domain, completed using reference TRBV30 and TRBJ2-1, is SQTIHQWPATLVQPVGSPLSLECTVEGTSNPNLYWYRQAAGRGLQLLFYSVGIGQISSEVPQNLSASRPQDRQFILSSKKLLLSDSGFYLCAWNRQGGQFFGPGTRLTVL.

The CDR3 loop is CASSLYPGTEAFF. As DNA, the CDR3 is TGTGCCAGCAGCTTGTACCCGGGAACTGAAGCTTTCTTT. The V call is TRBV5-4, the J call TRBJ1-1, with D unclear. This CDR3 is 13 amino acids long. The germline V gene encodes CDR1 SGHNT and CDR2 YYREEE (reference sequence). The ends were cut back, 1 base at V and 5 bases at J, with 9 bases in the middle.

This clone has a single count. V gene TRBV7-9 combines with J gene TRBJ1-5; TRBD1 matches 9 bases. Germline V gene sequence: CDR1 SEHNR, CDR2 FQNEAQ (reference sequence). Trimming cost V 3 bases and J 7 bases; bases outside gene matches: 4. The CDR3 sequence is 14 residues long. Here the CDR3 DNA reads TGTGCCAGCAGCTTGGGACAGGGCGTGCAGCCCCAGCATTTT. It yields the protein CASSLGQGVQPQHF.

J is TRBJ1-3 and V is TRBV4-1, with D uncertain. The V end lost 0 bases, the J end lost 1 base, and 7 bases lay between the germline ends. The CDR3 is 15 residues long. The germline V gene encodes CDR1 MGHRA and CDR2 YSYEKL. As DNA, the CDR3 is TGCGCCAGCAGCCAAGAGGGGAGGTCTGGAAACACCATATATTTT. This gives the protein CASSQEGRSGNTIYF.

The CDR3 region has the DNA TGTGCCAGCAGTGAACCAGGCTCAGATACGCAGTATTTT. Protein sequence: CASSEPGSDTQYF. This rearrangement joins TRBV6-1 to TRBJ2-3, with D unclear. This CDR3 region has 13 residues. CDR1 MNHNS and CDR2 SASEGT come from the germline V gene. V was shortened by 2 bases and J by 4 bases, with 7 bases between the two germline ends.

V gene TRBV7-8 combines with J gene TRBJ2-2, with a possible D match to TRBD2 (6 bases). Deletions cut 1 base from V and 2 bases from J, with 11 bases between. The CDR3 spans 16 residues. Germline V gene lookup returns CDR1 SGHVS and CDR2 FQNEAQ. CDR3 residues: CASSLGGDPNTGELFF. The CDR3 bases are TGTGCCAGCAGCTTAGGGGGGGACCCAAACACCGGGGAGCTGTTTTTT.

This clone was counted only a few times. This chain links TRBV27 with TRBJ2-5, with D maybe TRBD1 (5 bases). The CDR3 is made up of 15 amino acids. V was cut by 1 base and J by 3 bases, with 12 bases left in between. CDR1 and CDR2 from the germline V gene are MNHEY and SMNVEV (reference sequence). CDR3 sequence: CASSLLWQGKETQYF. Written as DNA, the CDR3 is TGTGCCAGCAGTTTATTATGGCAGGGCAAAGAGACCCAGTACTTC.

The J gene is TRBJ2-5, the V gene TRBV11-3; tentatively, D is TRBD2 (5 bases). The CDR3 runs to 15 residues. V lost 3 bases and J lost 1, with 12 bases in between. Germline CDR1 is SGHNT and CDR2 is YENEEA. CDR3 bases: TGTGCCAGCAGCTTGTATGATGAGGGCCAAGAGACCCAGTACTTC. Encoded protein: CASSLYDEGQETQYF.

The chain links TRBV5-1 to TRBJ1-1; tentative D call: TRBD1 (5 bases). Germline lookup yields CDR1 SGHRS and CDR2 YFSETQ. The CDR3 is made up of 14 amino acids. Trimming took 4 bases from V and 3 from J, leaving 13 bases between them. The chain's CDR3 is CASSPGDEHTEAFF. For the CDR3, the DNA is TGCGCCAGCAGCCCGGGGGACGAACACACTGAAGCTTTCTTT.

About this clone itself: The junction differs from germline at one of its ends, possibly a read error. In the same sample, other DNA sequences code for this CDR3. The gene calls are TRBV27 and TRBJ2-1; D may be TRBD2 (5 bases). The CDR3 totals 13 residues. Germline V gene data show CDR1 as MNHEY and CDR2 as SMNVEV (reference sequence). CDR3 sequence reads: CASSLSGLNEQFF. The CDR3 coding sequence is TGTGCCAGCAGTTTATCTGGACTCAATGAACAGTTCTTC.

The CDR3 is CASSPGLDAETQYF. CDR3 sequence (DNA): TGTGCCAGCAGTCCGGGACTAGATGCAGAGACCCAGTACTTC. The genes are TRBV5-4 and TRBJ2-5; the match to TRBD2 covers 8 bases. The CDR3 consists of 14 residues. The trim removed 5 bases at V and 4 bases at J, leaving 7 bases unmatched. Germline V lookup: CDR1 SGHNT, CDR2 YYREEE (reference sequence).